These 16 T cell receptor beta chains came from one sample sequenced in a study of response to subunit inactivated influenza vaccine. TCRdb reanalysed the RT-PCR reads using MiXCR and keeps one entry per CDR3 protein. The sample has more than 500,000 distinct CDR3 sequences, 10% to 12% seen once. Another study also made use of these data, one on T cells expressing NK-cell markers. From that second work: Synthesis of TCR beta cDNA relied on 5'RACE template switching carrying UMIs.

The sample was PBMCs from blood, taken on the day of vaccination. The source of these receptors is a man in his forties or fifties who received an inactivated influenza vaccine.

This clonotype was seen more than once but under ten times. V usage is TRBV6-2 or TRBV6-3 and J usage is TRBJ2-7, with 7 bases aligning to TRBD1. Germline CDR1 is MNHEY and CDR2 is SVGEGT. Trimming removed 6 bases from V and 5 bases from J; junction bases left unmatched: 13. The CDR3 is made up of 15 amino acids. As DNA, the CDR3 is TGTGCCAGCAGCAACCCGGGACAGCCTTCGGACGAGCAGTACTTC. It codes for CASSNPGQPSDEQYF.

V gene TRBV2 combines with J gene TRBJ2-2; tentatively, D is TRBD1 or TRBD2 (5 bases each). Trimming stripped 5 bases from V and 0 bases from J, with 10 bases between. The CDR3 loop spans 15 amino acids. The V gene's germline CDR1 is SNHLY and CDR2 FYNNEI. Here the CDR3 reads CASSRGPTNTGELFF. The CDR3 DNA reads as TGTGCCAGCAGTCGGGGACCAACGAACACCGGGGAGCTGTTTTTT.

The J gene is TRBJ2-2, the V gene TRBV11-2, with TRBD2 identical over 12 bases. J was trimmed by 5 bases and V by 3 bases; bases with no gene match: 4. The germline V gene encodes CDR1 SGHAT and CDR2 FQNNGV. The length of the CDR3 is 16 residues. The CDR3 spells CASSFGLAGYTGELFF. The CDR3 bases are TGTGCCAGCAGCTTTGGACTAGCGGGATATACCGGGGAGCTGTTTTTT.

The chain combines TRBV7-6 with TRBJ2-1; D uncertain. Trimming left V 1 base short and J 8 bases short, with 9 bases between. CDR1 SGHVS and CDR2 FNYEAQ come from the germline V gene. The CDR3 extends over 13 amino acids. The CDR3 here is CASSLVPVDEQFF. CDR3 DNA sequence: TGTGCCAGCAGCTTAGTCCCGGTGGATGAGCAGTTCTTC.

This chain uses TRBV20-1 with TRBJ2-6; D ambiguous. The CDR3 runs to 14 residues. Trimming pared 5 bases from V and 1 base from J, leaving 9 bases between. CDR1 is DFQATT and CDR2 is SNEGSKA in the germline V gene (reference sequence). The CDR3 is CSAQGRSGANVLTF. Here the CDR3 DNA reads TGCAGTGCTCAAGGGCGATCTGGGGCCAACGTCCTGACTTTC.

J is TRBJ1-5 and V is TRBV28; 10 nucleotides line up with TRBD1. In germline, CDR1 is MDHEN, CDR2 SYDVKM. V lost 5 bases, J lost 6 bases, and 7 bases stayed unmatched. The CDR3 is made up of 15 amino acids. CDR3 in amino acids: CASSTGQGVSQPQHF. CDR3 nucleotide sequence: TGTGCCAGCAGTACAGGACAGGGGGTAAGTCAGCCCCAGCATTTT.

Here the CDR3 reads CASSLAVLAGVADTQYF. In DNA form, the CDR3 reads TGTGCCAGCAGCTTAGCGGTTCTAGCGGGAGTGGCAGATACGCAGTATTTT. The chain employs TRBV7-9 and TRBJ2-3; 10 bases line up with TRBD2. Trimming cost V 0 bases and J 4 bases; bases outside gene matches: 7. CDR3 length equals 17 residues. Germline CDR1 and CDR2: SEHNR and FQNEAQ (reference sequence).

The chain has TRBV29-1 and TRBJ2-7; 7 bases are a match to TRBD1. This CDR3 has 12 residues. With 4 bases clipped from V and 7 bases from J, the junction kept 7 bases outside the gene matches. Germline V gene sequence: CDR1 SQVTM, CDR2 ANQGSEA. In DNA, the CDR3 is TGCAGCGTTGGCCCGACAGGGTGGGAGCAGTACTTC. It yields the protein CSVGPTGWEQYF.

This chain connects TRBV6-2 or TRBV6-3 to TRBJ2-1; 7 bases match TRBD2. CDR1 and CDR2 from the germline V gene are MNHEY and SVGEGT. With 0 bases clipped from V and 3 bases from J, the junction kept 8 bases outside the gene matches. The CDR3 extends over 17 amino acids. CDR3 protein: CASSYSSTSGIYNEQFF. CDR3 sequence (DNA): TGTGCCAGCAGTTACTCGAGTACCAGCGGGATCTACAATGAGCAGTTCTTC.

This clonotype was detected only a few times. The chain has TRBV9 and TRBJ2-7; TRBD2 agrees at 12 bases. This CDR3 contains 15 residues. Germline CDR1 SGDLS, CDR2 YYNGEE. The ends lost 4 bases at V and 5 bases at J; junction bases unmatched: 7. The CDR3 DNA reads TGTGCCAGCAGCACCACTAGCGGGAGGATGAACGAGCAGTACTTC. This codes for CASSTTSGRMNEQYF.

This clonotype was seen more than once but under ten times. The chain links TRBV20-1 to TRBJ2-3; D is possibly TRBD2 (5 bases). The CDR3 extends over 14 amino acids. Germline CDR1 and CDR2: DFQATT and SNEGSKA (reference sequence). V was clipped by 0 bases and J by 4 bases, with 11 bases between them. CDR3 protein: CSARDLREPDTQYF. The CDR3 DNA reads as TGCAGTGCTAGAGATTTGAGGGAGCCAGATACGCAGTATTTT.

V gene TRBV6-5 combines with J gene TRBJ1-1; a weak D match, TRBD1 (6 bases). CDR1 is MNHEY, CDR2 SVGAGI, per germline. V was clipped by 2 bases and J by 1 base, with 20 bases between them. This CDR3 comprises 18 residues. This CDR3 reads CASSYASGAARANTEAFF. The CDR3 region has the DNA TGTGCCAGCAGTTACGCGTCGGGGGCCGCTCGGGCGAACACTGAAGCTTTCTTT.

This clonotype was observed a few times. This chain links TRBV5-1 with TRBJ1-2; TRBD1 agrees at 9 bases. This CDR3 has 15 amino acids. Unmatched junction bases numbered 8, after V lost 5 bases and J lost 3 bases. Germline CDR1 and CDR2: SGHRS and YFSETQ. CDR3 region: CASRPGQGLHYGYTF. The CDR3 region has the DNA TGCGCCAGCAGGCCGGGACAGGGATTGCACTATGGCTACACCTTC.

This clonotype appeared many times. The chain joins TRBV11-2 to TRBJ2-3; D gene ambiguous. Deletions cut 1 base from V and 3 bases from J, with 14 bases between. The CDR3 runs to 16 residues. Looked up from germline, CDR1 is SGHAT and CDR2 is FQNNGV. In nucleotides, the CDR3 is TGTGCCAGCAGCTTAGGAGAAGGCCGGTGGACAGATACGCAGTATTTT. Protein: CASSLGEGRWTDTQYF.

This clonotype was recorded a few times. The rearrangement links TRBV12-3 or TRBV12-4 to TRBJ1-4; unclear D gene. V lost 7 bases and J 12 bases, leaving 18 bases between the germline ends. The CDR3 is 13 residues long. The CDR3 DNA reads as TGTGCCAGCACCTCACGGGTGGACGGCGAACTGTTTTTT. Translated, it gives CASTSRVDGELFF.

This clonotype was counted only a few times. The rearrangement uses TRBV5-1 and TRBJ2-2, with 9 bases aligning to TRBD1. This CDR3 spans 15 amino acids. J was trimmed by 6 bases and V by 5 bases; bases with no gene match: 8. The germline CDR1 and CDR2 sequences are SGHRS and YFSETQ. The CDR3 DNA sequence: TGCGCCAGCAGTCAGGACAGGGGAATGCCCGGGGAGCTGTTTTTT. It yields the protein CASSQDRGMPGELFF. The full variable domain, rest sourced from reference TRBV5-1 and TRBJ2-2, is KAGVTQTPRYLIKTRGQQVTLSCSPISGHRSVSWYQQTPGQGLQFLFEYFSETQRNKGNFPGRFSGRQFSNSRSEMNVSTLELGDSALYLCASSQDRGMPGELFFGEGSRLTVL.